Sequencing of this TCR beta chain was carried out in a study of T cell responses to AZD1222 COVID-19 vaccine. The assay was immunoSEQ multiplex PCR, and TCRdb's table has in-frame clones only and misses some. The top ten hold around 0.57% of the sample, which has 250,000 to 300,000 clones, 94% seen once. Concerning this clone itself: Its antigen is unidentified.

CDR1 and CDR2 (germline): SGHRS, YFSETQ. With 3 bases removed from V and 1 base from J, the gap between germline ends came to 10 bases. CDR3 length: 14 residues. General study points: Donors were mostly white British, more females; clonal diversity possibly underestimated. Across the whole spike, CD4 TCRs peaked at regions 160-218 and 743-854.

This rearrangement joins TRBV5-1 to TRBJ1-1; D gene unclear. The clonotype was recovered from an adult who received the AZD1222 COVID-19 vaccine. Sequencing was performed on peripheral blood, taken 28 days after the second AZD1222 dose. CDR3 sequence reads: CASSYRGPNTEAFF. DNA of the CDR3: TGCGCCAGCAGCTACAGAGGACCGAACACTGAAGCTTTCTTT.